This T cell receptor (beta chain) was captured in a study of CD8+CD57+ T cells in acquired aplastic anemia. Study-level information: CD4+ and CD8+ cells, once sorted, gave DNA averaging roughly 3.2 ug. Study-level results: The CD8+ Simpson's diversity of patients and controls was not significantly different.

This CDR3 contains 14 residues. From germline, CDR1 is SEHNR and CDR2 FQNEAQ (reference sequence). Trimming removed 1 base at V and 1 base at J, with 7 bases between. Investigators profiled TCR beta VDJ and CDR3 from genomic DNA template. MiXCR, applied by TCRdb to the reads, yields one record per CDR3 protein. The sample lists around 430,000 distinct CDR3 sequences, approximately 33% occurring once. Only patients with CD8+CD57+ cell expansion on flow cytometry were chosen for sequencing. Every one of the patients had aplastic anemia (severe, acquired). All patients were therapy-naive when blood was sampled. Many counts were recorded for this clonotype. Its matching antigen is unknown.

The genes are TRBV7-9 and TRBJ1-1; D may be TRBD1 (5 bases). This receptor was obtained from a human donor with aplastic anemia. Sequencing was carried out using sorted CD4+, CD8+, or CD8+CD57+ T cells (not recorded which) from PBMCs. The CDR3 coding sequence is TGTGCCAGCAGCTTAGACGGGACGAACACTGAAGCTTTCTTT. This codes for CASSLDGTNTEAFF.